This T cell receptor beta chain was captured by sequencing in a study of patients and donors after allogeneic stem cell transplantation (TCRdb year 2020). In the germline V gene (reference sequence), CDR1 corresponds to DFQATT and CDR2 to SNEGSKA. The CDR3 holds 14 amino acids from the cysteine to the phenylalanine. Only CDR3 DNA remains: 42 bases, in frame from the first base. The trim is 5 bases for V and 7 bases for J, with a gap of 21 bases between the germline ends. Turning to this clonotype: There is no known antigen for this receptor. Per-base quality was not reported, and no clone a single base away is much larger than it.

The method was RT-PCR. These reads were obtained on a NextSeq 550. Using fastp at Q25 and MiXCR, TCRdb reprocessed the public reads and kept productive beta chains. Under each unique CDR3 protein, matching rows form one entry showing the most common genes and DNA. The table for this sample lists over 150,000 distinct CDR3 sequences; approximately 31% of them were counted only once. The ten largest make up about 3% of the sample. Sequencing was carried out using blood, either unsorted or a sorted T cell fraction (not recorded which). This TCR was recovered from a human donor who was either an allogeneic HSCT recipient or a stem cell or donor lymphocyte infusion donor (not recorded which). It is not recorded whose cells these are; they may come from a transplant donor. The V gene is TRBV20-1 and the J gene is TRBJ2-7, with TRBD2 as a weak D call on 6 bases. The nucleotide sequence is TGCAGTGCTCCCGCCGGGACCCCGGCGGGGGAGCAGTACTTC. Its translation is CSAPAGTPAGEQYF.